The clone carrying this T cell receptor (beta chain) was recorded at least ten times. Time point given: pre-sensitization, week 0. The treatment denotes: therapeutic diphenylcyclopropenone sensitization with weekly scalp DPC. The data were obtained in a study of human T cells and chemical hapten exposure. The wider study: Reading of the patch tests, which applied 0.01% DPC to the upper back, occurred at 6 days.

V was shortened by 6 bases and J by 3 bases, with 13 bases between the two germline ends. This CDR3 contains 14 residues. Germline V gives CDR1 SNHLY, CDR2 FYNNEI. TCRdb re-called the RACE reads with MiXCR, one entry per CDR3 protein. Of 100,000 to 150,000 distinct CDR3 sequences in the sample, approximately 13% were seen once. Sequences were derived from whole blood, sampled in connection with sensitization to the hapten diphenylcyclopropenone (DPC). The clonotype comes from a woman under 30 with alopecia areata. Some clones in this sample may be carry-over from other donors' samples. The chain carries TRBV2 and TRBJ2-3; D unresolved. The CDR3 bases are TGTGCCAGCAGGACGGGCCATAGGACAGATACGCAGTATTTT. Translated: CASRTGHRTDTQYF. The full variable domain, rest sourced from reference TRBV2 and TRBJ2-3, is EPEVTQTPSHQVTQMGQEVILRCVPISNHLYFYWYRQILGQKVEFLVSFYNNEISEKSEIFDDQFSVERPDGSNFTLKIRSTKLEDSAMYFCASRTGHRTDTQYFGPGTRLTVL.